The 13 T cell receptor beta chains presented below share a single source sample, sequenced in a study of shared clonotypes between healthy human individuals. Method: immunoSEQ multiplex PCR; TCRdb's copy keeps in-frame clones and lacks some. The table shows roughly 300,000 clones, with less than 85% occurring only once. The sample taken for sequencing was memory CD4+ T cells sorted from blood. Subset defined: CD45RA-negative fraction. The receptor set was obtained from a man aged 30 to 45 in good health.

This clone was seen only a few times. The chain has TRBV6-5 and TRBJ2-1; D ambiguous. This CDR3 contains 14 residues. Germline-derived CDR1 and CDR2 are MNHEY and SVGAGI. Trimming pared 0 bases from V and 6 bases from J, leaving 9 bases between. The chain's CDR3 is CASSYSGGSNEQFF. The CDR3 coding sequence is TGTGCCAGCAGTTACTCGGGCGGCTCCAATGAGCAGTTCTTC.

This clone came up once. J is TRBJ2-5 and V is TRBV2, with D tentatively TRBD1 (6 bases). The CDR3 is 14 residues long. The V and J ends lost 8 bases and 0 bases respectively, with 13 bases between them. CDR1 and CDR2 from the germline V gene are SNHLY and FYNNEI. The CDR3: CASEIGGDQETQYF. CDR3 nucleotides: TGTGCCAGCGAAATAGGGGGAGACCAAGAGACCCAGTACTTC. The full variable domain, in which reference TRBV2 and TRBJ2-5 provide the parts outside the CDR3, is EPEVTQTPSHQVTQMGQEVILRCVPISNHLYFYWYRQILGQKVEFLVSFYNNEISEKSEIFDDQFSVERPDGSNFTLKIRSTKLEDSAMYFCASEIGGDQETQYFGPGTRLLVL.

The chain combines TRBV7-9 with TRBJ1-4; no clear D gene. Germline V lookup: CDR1 SEHNR, CDR2 FQNEAQ (reference sequence). The CDR3 consists of 14 residues. V dropped 6 bases and J dropped 7 bases, with 15 bases sitting between them. The CDR3 is CASSRHVPGEKLFF. CDR3 DNA: TGTGCCAGCAGTCGACACGTCCCCGGTGAAAAACTGTTTTTT. The whole variable domain, remainder taken from reference TRBV7-9 and TRBJ1-4, is DTGVSQNPRHKITKRGQNVTFRCDPISEHNRLYWYRQTLGQGPEFLTYFQNEAQLEKSRLLSDRFSAERPKGSFSTLEIQRTEQGDSAMYLCASSRHVPGEKLFFGSGTQLSVL.

This clone was counted only a few times. The V gene is TRBV7-8, the J gene TRBJ1-5, with D possibly being TRBD1 (5 bases). The CDR3 totals 15 residues. Per the germline V gene, CDR1 is SGHVS and CDR2 is FQNEAQ. V was pared by 5 bases and J by 0 bases, with 11 bases between. The CDR3 protein is CASSPRGTSNQPQHF. CDR3 coding DNA: TGTGCCAGCAGCCCCCGAGGGACTAGCAATCAGCCCCAGCATTTT.

This clone was seen a handful of times. V and J are TRBV7-2 and TRBJ2-5; D is uncertain. Trimming shortened V by 5 bases and J by 5 bases, and 15 bases separated the two germline ends. CDR3 length: 14 residues. Germline V gene data show CDR1 as SGHTA and CDR2 as FQGNSA. DNA for the CDR3: TGTGCCAGCAGCCTACGGGCTGGGGTGGAGACCCAGTACTTC. It is translated as CASSLRAGVETQYF.

As regards this clone: The sample has other DNA sequences that encode this CDR3 too. The gene calls are TRBV5-1 and TRBJ2-7; no clear D gene. Deletions cut 0 bases from V and 3 bases from J, with 4 bases between. CDR1 SGHRS and CDR2 YFSETQ come from the germline V gene. The CDR3 loop spans 12 amino acids. The CDR3 spells CASSLGLYEQYF. CDR3 sequence (DNA): TGCGCCAGCAGCTTGGGACTCTACGAGCAGTACTTC.

This clone was seen just once. This sequence joins TRBV7-3 and TRBJ2-3, with 8 positions matching TRBD1. The CDR3 length is 15 residues. V gave up 3 bases and J gave up 2 bases; unmatched junction bases: 4. Per the germline V gene, CDR1 is SGHTA and CDR2 is FQGTGA. CDR3 nucleotide sequence: TGTGCCAGCAGCTTTACAGGGGGTCCCACAGATACGCAGTATTTT. Translation gives CASSFTGGPTDTQYF.

Only one count was recorded for this clone. V is TRBV15 and J is TRBJ2-2; 10 nucleotides align to TRBD1. The CDR3 has 17 amino acids. With V trimmed by 1 base and J by 6 bases, 8 bases remained unmatched. Germline V gives CDR1 LNHNV, CDR2 YYDKDF (reference sequence). CDR3 residues: CATSRVFGTGVSGELFF. The CDR3 coding sequence is TGTGCCACCAGCAGAGTTTTCGGGACAGGGGTTTCCGGGGAGCTGTTTTTT. Full variable domain (remainder filled in from reference TRBV15 and TRBJ2-2): DAMVIQNPRYQVTQFGKPVTLSCSQTLNHNVMYWYQQKSSQAPKLLFHYYDKDFNNEADTPDNFQSRRPNTSFCFLDIRSPGLGDTAMYLCATSRVFGTGVSGELFFGEGSRLTVL.

Details on this clone: Distinct nucleotide sequences in the sample also encode this CDR3. The rearrangement links TRBV10-3 to TRBJ2-5; TRBD2 aligns across 13 bases. Germline V CDR1 and CDR2: ENHRY, SYGVKD. V lost 10 bases to trimming and J lost 3 bases; unmatched junction nucleotides: 2. The CDR3 totals 13 residues. CDR3: CATGTSGKETQYF. CDR3 bases: TGTGCCACTGGGACTAGCGGGAAAGAGACCCAGTACTTC.

This chain uses TRBV7-8 with TRBJ1-5, with D possibly matching TRBD1 (6 bases). This CDR3 is 16 amino acids long. With 0 bases removed from V and 0 bases from J, the gap between germline ends came to 9 bases. Germline V CDR1 and CDR2: SGHVS, FQNEAQ. The CDR3 DNA sequence: TGTGCCAGCAGCTTAGCCGGGGGCTTTAGCAATCAGCCCCAGCATTTT. It encodes CASSLAGGFSNQPQHF.

The CDR3 DNA reads TGCGCCAGCAGCTTGGGCGGGAGCGTGTACAATGAGCAGTTCTTC. Translated, it gives CASSLGGSVYNEQFF. The rearrangement uses TRBV5-1 and TRBJ2-1; TRBD2 aligns across 7 bases. V shed 0 bases and J 4 bases; nucleotides not matched to a gene: 4. Germline-derived CDR1 and CDR2 are SGHRS and YFSETQ. CDR3 length: 15 residues.

Note on this clone: One end of the junction fails to match germline, which may point to a read error. This rearrangement joins TRBV11-2 to TRBJ2-7; the D is unclear. Germline CDR1 is SGHAT and CDR2 is FQNNGV. There are 12 residues in the CDR3. The DNA for the CDR3 is TGTGCCAGCAGCCCCAGCTCCCACGAGCAGTACTTC. This encodes CASSPSSHEQYF.

The rearrangement links TRBV7-6 to TRBJ1-1; the D is unclear. Trimming left V 5 bases short and J 4 bases short, with 11 bases between. Germline CDR1 is SGHVS and CDR2 is FNYEAQ. The CDR3 consists of 13 residues. This chain's CDR3 is CASSGGWATEAFF. CDR3 sequence (DNA): TGTGCCAGCAGCGGCGGTTGGGCCACTGAAGCTTTCTTT.